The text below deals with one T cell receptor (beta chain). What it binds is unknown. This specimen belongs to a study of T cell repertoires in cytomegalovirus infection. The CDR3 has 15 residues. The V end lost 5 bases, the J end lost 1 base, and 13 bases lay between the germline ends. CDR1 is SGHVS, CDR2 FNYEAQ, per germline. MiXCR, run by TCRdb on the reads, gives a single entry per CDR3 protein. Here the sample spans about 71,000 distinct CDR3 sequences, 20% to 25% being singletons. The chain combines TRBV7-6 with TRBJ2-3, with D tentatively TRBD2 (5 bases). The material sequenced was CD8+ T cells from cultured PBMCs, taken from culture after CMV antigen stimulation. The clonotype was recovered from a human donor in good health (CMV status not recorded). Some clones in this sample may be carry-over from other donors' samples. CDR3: CASSRADGRTDTQYF. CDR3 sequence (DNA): TGTGCCAGCAGCCGAGCGGACGGACGCACAGATACGCAGTATTTT.